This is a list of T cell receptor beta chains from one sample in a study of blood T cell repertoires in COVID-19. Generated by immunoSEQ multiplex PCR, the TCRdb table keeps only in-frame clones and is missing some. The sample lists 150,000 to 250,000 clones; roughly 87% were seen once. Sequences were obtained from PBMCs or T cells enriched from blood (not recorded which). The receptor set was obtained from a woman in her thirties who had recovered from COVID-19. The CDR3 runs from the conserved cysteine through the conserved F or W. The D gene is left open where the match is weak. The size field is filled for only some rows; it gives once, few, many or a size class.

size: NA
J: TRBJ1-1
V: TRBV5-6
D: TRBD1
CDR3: CASSYRDRVNTEAFF
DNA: TGTGCCAGCAGCTACAGGGACAGGGTAAACACTGAAGCTTTCTTT

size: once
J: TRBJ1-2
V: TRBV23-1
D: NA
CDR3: CASSQSLRFPDYGYTF
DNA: TGCGCCAGCAGTCAATCGCTGCGTTTTCCGGACTATGGCTACACCTTC

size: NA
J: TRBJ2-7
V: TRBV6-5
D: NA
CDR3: CASSSTGTSYEQYF
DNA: TGTGCCAGCAGTTCGACAGGAACTTCCTACGAGCAGTACTTC

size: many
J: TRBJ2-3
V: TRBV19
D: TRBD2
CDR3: CASSINRLAGEMGDTQYF
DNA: TGTGCCAGTAGTATAAATAGACTAGCGGGAGAGATGGGGGATACGCAGTATTTT

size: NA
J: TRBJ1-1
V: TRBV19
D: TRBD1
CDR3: CASSLRTGGFTEAFF
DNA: TGTGCCAGTAGTCTACGGACAGGGGGTTTTACTGAAGCTTTCTTT

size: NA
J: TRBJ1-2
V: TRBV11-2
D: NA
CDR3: CASSLGQFYGYTF
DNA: TGTGCCAGCAGCTTAGGGCAGTTCTATGGCTACACCTTC

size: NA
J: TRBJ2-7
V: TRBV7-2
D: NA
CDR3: CASSLRQEPFYEQYF
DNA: TGTGCCAGCAGCTTACGACAGGAACCCTTCTACGAGCAGTACTTC

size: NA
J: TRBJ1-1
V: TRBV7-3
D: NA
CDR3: CASSQTGGEAFF
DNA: TGTGCCAGCAGCCAGACAGGTGGTGAAGCTTTCTTT

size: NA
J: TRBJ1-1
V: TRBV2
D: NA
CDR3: CASNPVPNTEAFF
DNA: TGTGCCAGCAATCCAGTCCCGAACACTGAAGCTTTCTTT

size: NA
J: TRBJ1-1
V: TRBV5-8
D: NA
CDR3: CASSLVGVNTEAFF
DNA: TGTGCCAGCAGCTTGGTAGGGGTGAACACTGAAGCTTTCTTT

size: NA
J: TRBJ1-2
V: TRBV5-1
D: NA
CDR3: CASSGPGNSANYGYTF
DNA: TGCGCCAGCTCCGGGCCGGGAAACTCAGCTAACTATGGCTACACCTTC

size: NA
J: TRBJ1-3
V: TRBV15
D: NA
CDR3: CATSRGASRFQGLSGNTIYF
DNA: TGTGCCACCAGCAGAGGGGCTTCCAGGTTTCAGGGATTATCTGGAAACACCATATATTTT

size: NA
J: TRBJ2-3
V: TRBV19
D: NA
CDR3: CASSLTSTDTQYF
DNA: TGTGCCAGTAGTTTGACTAGCACAGATACGCAGTATTTT

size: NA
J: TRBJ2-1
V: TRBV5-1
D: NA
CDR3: CASATLGALNEQFF
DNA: TGCGCCAGCGCCACGTTGGGGGCACTCAATGAGCAGTTCTTC

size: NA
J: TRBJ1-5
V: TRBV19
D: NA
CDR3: CASSQGRQQPQHF
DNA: TGTGCCAGTTCGCAGGGGCGCCAACAGCCCCAGCATTTT

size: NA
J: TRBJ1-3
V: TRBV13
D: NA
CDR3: CASSQGRQLSSGNTIYF
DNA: TGTGCCAGCAGCCAGGGTCGACAGTTAAGCTCTGGAAACACCATATATTTT

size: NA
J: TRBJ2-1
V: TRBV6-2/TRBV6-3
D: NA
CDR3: CASSYRGGVTFGEQFF
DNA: NA

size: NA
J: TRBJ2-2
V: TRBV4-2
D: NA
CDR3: CASSQGTGANTGELFF
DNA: TGTGCCAGCAGCCAAGGCACCGGGGCGAACACCGGGGAGCTGTTTTTT

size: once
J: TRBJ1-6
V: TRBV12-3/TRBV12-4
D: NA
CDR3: CAGRQGRSPLHF
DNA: TGTGCCGGGAGGCAGGGACGTTCACCCCTCCACTTT

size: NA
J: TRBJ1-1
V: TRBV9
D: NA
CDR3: CASSVEIGGADEAFF
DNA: TGTGCCAGCAGCGTAGAAATTGGGGGGGCGGATGAAGCTTTCTTT

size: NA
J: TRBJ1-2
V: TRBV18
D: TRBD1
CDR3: CASSPYGQEDGYTF
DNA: TGTGCCAGCTCACCATATGGACAGGAGGATGGCTACACCTTC

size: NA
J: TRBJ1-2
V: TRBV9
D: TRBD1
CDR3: CASSPPTGAYYGYTF
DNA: TGTGCCAGCAGCCCACCGACAGGGGCCTACTATGGCTACACCTTC

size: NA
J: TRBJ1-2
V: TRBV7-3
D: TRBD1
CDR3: CASSSSTGVGYTF
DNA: TGTGCCAGCAGCTCTTCGACAGGGGTCGGCTACACCTTC

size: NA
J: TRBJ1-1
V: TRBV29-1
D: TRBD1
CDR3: CSGTGFSTEAFF
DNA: TGCAGCGGGACAGGGTTTAGCACTGAAGCTTTCTTT

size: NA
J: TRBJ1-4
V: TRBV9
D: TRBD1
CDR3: CASSVAGGTNEKLFF
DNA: TGTGCCAGCAGCGTTGCAGGGGGAACTAATGAAAAACTGTTTTTT

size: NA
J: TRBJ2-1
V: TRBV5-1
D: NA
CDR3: CASSLAASASYNEQFF
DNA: TGCGCTAGCAGCTTGGCGGCTAGCGCCTCCTACAATGAGCAGTTCTTC

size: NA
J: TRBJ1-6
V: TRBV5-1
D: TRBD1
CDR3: CASSLGQGQVPLHF
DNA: TGCGCCAGCAGCTTGGGACAGGGTCAGGTACCCCTCCACTTT

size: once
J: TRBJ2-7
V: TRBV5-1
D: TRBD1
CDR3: CASSPSTGTASYEQYF
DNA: TGCGCCAGCAGCCCCTCGACCGGGACAGCCTCCTACGAGCAGTACTTC

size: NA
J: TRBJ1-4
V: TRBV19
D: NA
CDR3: CASSGGSTNEKLFF
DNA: TGTGCCAGTAGTGGGGGCTCAACTAATGAAAAACTGTTTTTT

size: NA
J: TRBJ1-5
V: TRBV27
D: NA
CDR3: CASSPGSGGQPQHF
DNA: TGTGCCAGCAGTCCCGGTTCGGGGGGTCAGCCCCAGCATTTT

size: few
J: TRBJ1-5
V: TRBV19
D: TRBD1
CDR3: CASSPWGQGYQPQHF
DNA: TGTGCCAGTAGTCCCTGGGGACAGGGTTATCAGCCCCAGCATTTT

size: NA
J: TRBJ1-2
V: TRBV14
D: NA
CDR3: CASSQLQGGYGYTF
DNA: TGTGCCAGCAGCCAATTACAGGGAGGGTATGGCTACACCTTC

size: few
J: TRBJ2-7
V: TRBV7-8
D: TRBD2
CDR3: CASSLTSGSLESYEQYF
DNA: TGTGCCAGCAGCCTAACTAGCGGGAGCTTGGAAAGCTACGAGCAGTACTTC

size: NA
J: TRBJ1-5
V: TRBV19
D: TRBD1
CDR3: CASSISGTANQPQHF
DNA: TGTGCCAGTAGTATTTCCGGGACAGCTAATCAGCCCCAGCATTTT

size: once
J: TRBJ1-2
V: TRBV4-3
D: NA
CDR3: CASSYATGSYGYTF
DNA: TGCGCCAGCAGCTACGCCACGGGTAGCTATGGCTACACCTTC

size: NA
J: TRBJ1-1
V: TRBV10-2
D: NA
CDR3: CASSRSYTEAFF
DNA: TGCGCCAGCAGCAGGTCGTACACTGAAGCTTTCTTT

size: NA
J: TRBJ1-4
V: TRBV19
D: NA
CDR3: CASSVSGEVMGEKLFF
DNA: TGTGCCAGTAGTGTTAGCGGAGAGGTTATGGGTGAAAAACTGTTTTTT

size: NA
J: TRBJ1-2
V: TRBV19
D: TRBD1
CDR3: CASSSRTGNYGYTF
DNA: TGTGCCAGTAGTTCAAGGACAGGAAACTATGGCTACACCTTC

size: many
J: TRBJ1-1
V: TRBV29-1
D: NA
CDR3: CGAGMNTEAFF
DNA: TGCGGGGCAGGGATGAACACTGAAGCTTTCTTT

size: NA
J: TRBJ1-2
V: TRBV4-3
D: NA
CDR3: CASSQDLAHKASHYGYTF
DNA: TGCGCCAGCAGCCAAGACTTAGCGCACAAGGCCAGCCACTATGGCTACACCTTC

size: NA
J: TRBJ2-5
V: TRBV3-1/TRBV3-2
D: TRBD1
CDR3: CASSQIQALTGEETQYF
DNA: TGTGCCAGCAGCCAAATTCAGGCCCTGACAGGGGAAGAGACCCAGTACTTC

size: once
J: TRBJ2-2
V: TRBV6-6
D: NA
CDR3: CASSPRTNTGELFF
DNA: TGTGCCAGCAGTCCCCGGACTAACACCGGGGAGCTGTTTTTT

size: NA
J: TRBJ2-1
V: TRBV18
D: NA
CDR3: CASSPRELWYNEQFF
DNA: TGTGCCAGCTCACCCCGGGAGCTGTGGTACAATGAGCAGTTCTTC

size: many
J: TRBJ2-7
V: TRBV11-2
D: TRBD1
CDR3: CASSAGTGGLSSYEQYF
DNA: TGTGCCAGCAGCGCTGGGACAGGGGGATTAAGCTCCTACGAGCAGTACTTC

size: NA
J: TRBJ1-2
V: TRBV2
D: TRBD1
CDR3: CASSAAGQGGYGYTF
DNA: TGTGCCAGCAGTGCCGCGGGACAGGGAGGGTATGGCTACACCTTC

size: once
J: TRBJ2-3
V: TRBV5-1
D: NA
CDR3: CASSSLPPPSTDTQYF
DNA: TGCGCCAGCAGCTCTCTACCCCCGCCTAGCACAGATACGCAGTATTTT

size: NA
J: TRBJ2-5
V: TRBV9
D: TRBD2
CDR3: CASSVSSGGGSQYF
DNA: TGTGCCAGCAGCGTATCTAGCGGGGGTGGGTCCCAGTACTTC

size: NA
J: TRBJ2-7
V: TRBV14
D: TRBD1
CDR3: CARKSGQGGYEQYF
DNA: TGTGCCAGGAAGTCTGGACAGGGGGGCTACGAGCAGTACTTC

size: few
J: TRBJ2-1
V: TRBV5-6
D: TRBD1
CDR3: CASSLFRGRFYNEQFF
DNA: TGTGCCAGCAGCTTGTTCAGGGGGCGATTCTACAATGAGCAGTTCTTC

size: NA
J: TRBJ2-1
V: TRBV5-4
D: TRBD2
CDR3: CASSAPLAGGSVPYNEQFF
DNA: TGTGCCAGCAGCGCACCACTAGCGGGGGGCTCTGTCCCCTACAATGAGCAGTTCTTC

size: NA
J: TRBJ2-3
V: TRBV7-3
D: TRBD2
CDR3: CASSPMGGTTDTQYF
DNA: TGTGCCAGCAGCCCCATGGGAGGGACCACAGATACGCAGTATTTT

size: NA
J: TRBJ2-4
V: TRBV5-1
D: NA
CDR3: CASSLGGSDGNIQYF
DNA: TGCGCCAGCAGCTTAGGCGGCTCCGATGGGAACATTCAGTACTTC

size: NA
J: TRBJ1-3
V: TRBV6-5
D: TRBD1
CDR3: CASSLGQDGYTIYF
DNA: TGTGCCAGCAGCCTAGGACAGGATGGATACACCATATATTTT

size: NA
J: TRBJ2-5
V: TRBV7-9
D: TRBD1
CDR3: CASNNLNLPTGGRETQYF
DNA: TGTGCCAGCAACAATCTCAACCTACCGACAGGGGGGAGAGAGACCCAGTACTTC

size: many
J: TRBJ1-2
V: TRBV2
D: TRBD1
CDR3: CASEQGAFYGYTF
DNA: TGTGCCAGTGAACAGGGGGCCTTCTATGGCTACACCTTC

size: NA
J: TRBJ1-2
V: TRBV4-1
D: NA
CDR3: CASSQANRVIDGYTF
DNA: TGCGCCAGCAGCCAAGCCAACAGGGTAATAGATGGCTACACCTTC

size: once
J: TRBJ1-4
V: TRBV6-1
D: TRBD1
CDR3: CASSDGDRGNEKLFF
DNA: TGTGCCAGCAGTGATGGTGACAGGGGAAATGAAAAACTGTTTTTT